This T cell receptor beta chain was identified during a study of T cells in localized non-small cell lung cancer (dated by TCRdb to the early 2020s). Study-wide context: The study analyzed T cell repertoires of 236 early-stage NSCLC patients, comparing tumors and uninvolved tumor-adjacent lungs. All 240 or so NSCLC patients in the cohort were treatment-naive and had localized lung tumors that were resected. A mean age of around 66 years was recorded for the NSCLC patients, of whom around 120 were male and about a hundred were female. The research as a whole found: Longer overall survival was associated with higher blood T cell density, whereas shorter survival was associated with higher adjacent-lung clonality. Uninvolved tumor-adjacent lung showed the highest T cell clonality, higher than tumor, which suggests more focused antigenic responses in the adjacent lung. Of the top 100 tumor clones, a median of 57 were detected in paired uninvolved adjacent lung; about 26 were also among that lung's top 100. Multi-region tumor sequencing was not performed, so intratumor heterogeneity could not be excluded. Because the study design was exploratory, TCR variables were selected using unadjusted p-values without false-discovery rate correction.

Taken from the germline V gene, the CDR1 and CDR2 loops are KGHSH and LQKENI. Ends trimmed: V by 4 bases, J by 6 bases; bases unmatched to a gene: 5. The CDR3 measures 13 amino acids from cysteine to phenylalanine. Only the CDR3 region is kept as DNA, spanning 39 bases read in frame from base 1. TCR beta CDR3 regions were sequenced from DNA using the immunoSEQ Assay. The authors' pipeline ran thus. T cell density was computed as TCR beta template counts normalized to usable DNA estimated by amplifying housekeeping genes. Richness was estimated using the preseqR package, with extrapolation to 400,000 templates for PBMC samples and to 120,000 templates for tissue samples. Clonality was taken to be one minus Pielou's evenness. Tissue-enriched TCRs were identified by differential abundance testing using productive amino-acid clonotypes, minimum total count 5 and alpha 0.1. The Jaccard Index and the Morisita Overlap Index were used to quantify repertoire overlap between compartments. GLIPH grouped TCR beta CDR3s together with public tetramer-defined viral CDR3s, and a viral motif had to include at least three viral sequences and show V-gene enrichment. TCRdb limited this immuneACCESS table to in-frame rearrangements with V and J called. A share of clones is missing; checked studies link under half to unresolved V genes, and the rest is unexplained. The V and J calls and clone size are taken from that table; D and trimming were inferred from the DNA. The sample table shows about 3,400 clones, and 25% to 35% are seen once. The leading ten clones occupy 15% to 19% of the sample.

At diagnosis, peripheral blood, uninvolved tumor-adjacent lung and tumor were collected and stored as a combination of fresh-frozen and FFPE material. Turning to this clone: Which antigen it targets is not known. There are no base qualities to consult, and no much larger clone falls within one base.

The chain was built from TRBV18 and TRBJ2-7, and 8 junction bases match TRBD2. The specimen was lung tumor tissue, collected before any cancer treatment. The source is a female donor older than 55 with stage I lung adenocarcinoma. The nucleotide sequence reads TGTGCCAGCTCACGTACCGGGGGGGCCGAGCAGTACTTC. It codes for CASSRTGGAEQYF. The full variable domain, completed from the reference TRBV18 and TRBJ2-7 proteins outside the CDR3, reads NAGVMQNPRHLVRRRGQEARLRCSPMKGHSHVYWYRQLPEEGLKFMVYLQKENIIDESGMPKERFSAEFPKEGPSILRIQQVVRGDSAAYFCASSRTGGAEQYFGPGTRLTVT.